This is a list of T cell receptor beta chains from one sample in a study of cytomegalovirus exposure and HLA in healthy donors. This table comes from immunoSEQ multiplex PCR, and its TCRdb copy is limited to in-frame clones, with some not included. The repertoire has 150,000 or so clones, about 85% of them found once; the top ten carry about 6.3%. Source material: PBMCs. These TCRs come from a male donor in good health and CMV-seropositive. CDR3s include the opening cysteine and the closing phenylalanine or tryptophan.

TRBV6-1	TRBJ1-5	CASRGTGYRHQPQHF
TRBV7-6	TRBJ2-2	CASSLATSGKSTGELFF
TRBV11-3	TRBJ2-1	CASSQDRGLYNEQFF
TRBV4-1	TRBJ2-1	CASSQDPSSTSGRALEQFF
TRBV19	TRBJ2-7	CASSGGGTSGTFLDEQYF
TRBV7-3	.	CASSFDGTTTYEQYF
TRBV5-5	TRBJ1-1	CASRTGVARTEAFF
TRBV7-9	TRBJ2-7	CASSPASGRLRNEQYF
TRBV5-1	TRBJ2-1	CASSLGREFLDNEQFF
TRBV27	TRBJ2-7	CASAHLRVSYEQYF
TRBV28	TRBJ2-7	CASSSPALPGDYEQYF
TRBV12-5	TRBJ2-5	CASGSTSGETQYF
TRBV6-5	TRBJ2-7	CASSYEDSNEQYF
TRBV5-6	TRBJ2-1	CASSFGDFYEQFF
TRBV11-3	TRBJ1-2	CASSPDRGANYGYTF
TRBV14	TRBJ2-1	CASSQVIPGLAGREQFF
TRBV7-8	TRBJ1-6	CASSLEQPNSPLHF
TRBV16	TRBJ2-7	CASSQLQGYEQYF
TRBV7-2	TRBJ1-5	CASSLVDQPQHF
TRBV11-2	TRBJ2-7	CASSRDRYYEQYF
TRBV5-5	TRBJ2-7	CASSSETVYEQYF
TRBV7-6	TRBJ2-7	CASEPLAGGYEQYF
TRBV18	TRBJ2-1	CASSPELDNEQFF
TRBV27	TRBJ2-1	CASSLRLGPYNEQFF
TRBV30	TRBJ2-3	CAWLTVNTQYF
TRBV18	TRBJ2-1	CASSPPRTSRGEQFF
TRBV6-5	TRBJ2-7	CASSYRRESYEQYF
TRBV4-2	TRBJ2-1	CASSTRTSGRDEQFF
TRBV7-9	TRBJ1-6	CASSEEGNSPLHF
TRBV5-1	TRBJ2-1	CASSPAGGNNNEQFF
TRBV7-9	TRBJ1-4	CSSSVGQGAREKLFF
TRBV14	TRBJ2-5	CASSPLAGVEKTQYF
TRBV19	TRBJ1-1	CASSGQGNTEAFF
TRBV5-1	TRBJ1-6	CASSWGVAVSSYNSPLHF
TRBV4-1	TRBJ1-2	CASSLGELYGYTF
TRBV29-1	TRBJ1-1	CSAGGQGRNTEAFF
TRBV12-2	TRBJ2-1	CASRHPSGPHNEQFF
TRBV27	TRBJ2-3	CASSGQFTDTQYF
TRBV28	TRBJ1-2	CASSSRYGYTF
TRBV6-5	TRBJ2-1	CASSYRAGPGPNEQFF
TRBV5-5	TRBJ2-3	CASSWTGFSTDTQYF
TRBV4-1	TRBJ2-1	CASSHETSGTYNEQFF
TRBV28	TRBJ1-2	CAILNRVPYGYTF
TRBV28	TRBJ2-7	CASSLRTSGSYEQYF
TRBV19	TRBJ1-1	CASSWTPNTEAFF
TRBV29-1	TRBJ2-3	CSVEGGLAGTDTQYF
TRBV25-1	TRBJ2-7	CASSATVAYEQYF
TRBV25-1	TRBJ2-5	CASRSETQYF
TRBV25-1	TRBJ2-7	CASSPSVSYEQYF
TRBV7-9	TRBJ2-5	CASSLRTGDETQYF
TRBV5-6	TRBJ1-5	CASSLQRGQGQQPQHF
TRBV19	TRBJ1-1	CATTQSTGGIGTEAFF
TRBV11-3	TRBJ2-2	CASSFGNTGELFF
TRBV25-1	TRBJ2-7	CASTPHDRGPSYEQYF
TRBV7-3	TRBJ1-4	CASSSQGQVNEKLFF
TRBV19	TRBJ2-7	CASSSHNRGFSYEQYF
TRBV9	TRBJ2-2	CASSVDLAGSNTGELFF
TRBV19	TRBJ2-1	CASSIDRGTSGRKNNEQFF